The clone carrying this TCR beta chain was seen ten or more times. This CDR3 is built from 12 residues. V gave up 6 bases and J gave up 5 bases, with 10 bases separating them. One entry per CDR3 protein results from TCRdb running MiXCR on the RT-PCR reads. The sample records more than 550,000 distinct CDR3 sequences, over 12% being singletons. V is TRBV12-3 or TRBV12-4 and J is TRBJ2-5, with no clear D. The sequenced sample consisted of memory CD4+ T cells from blood. This receptor was obtained from a female donor in good health, serving as a healthy control. The CDR3 DNA is TGTGCCAGCAGGGACCTGGGGGAGACCCAGTACTTC. Residues: CASRDLGETQYF.